These T cell receptor beta chains were read from a single sample in a study of radiation and T cells in renal cell carcinoma. Sequencing used immunoSEQ multiplex PCR; TCRdb keeps in-frame clones, though not all of them. This sample has approximately 85,000 clones, with nearly 90% found just once. The specimen comprised blood, sampled from a patient whose treatment included radiotherapy and nephrectomy. The receptors come from an older woman with renal cell carcinoma. CDR3s include the opening cysteine and the closing phenylalanine or tryptophan. The D gene is left open where the match is weak. Part of the rows lack a size; the others show once, few, many or a class for expanded clones.

v_call: TRBV7-8; clone_size: NA; d_call: TRBD2; j_call: TRBJ2-4; cdr3_nt: TGTGCCAGCAGCTTAGAGGCTAGCGGGGGGGCAAGGGCCAAAAACATTCAGTACTTC; cdr3_aa: CASSLEASGGARAKNIQYF
v_call: TRBV5-6; clone_size: NA; d_call: TRBD2; j_call: TRBJ2-4; cdr3_nt: TGTGCCAGCAGTCCCGGGGGGAACTCCAAAAACATTCAGTACTTC; cdr3_aa: CASSPGGNSKNIQYF
v_call: TRBV28; clone_size: NA; d_call: NA; j_call: TRBJ2-5; cdr3_nt: TGTGCCAGCAGTTTCTCGTTGGGGGGAAGGGAGACCCAGTACTTC; cdr3_aa: CASSFSLGGRETQYF
v_call: TRBV9; clone_size: NA; d_call: NA; j_call: TRBJ1-1; cdr3_nt: TGTGCCAGCAGCGTATCACTGGGGGACACTGAAGCTTTCTTT; cdr3_aa: CASSVSLGDTEAFF
v_call: TRBV30; clone_size: once; d_call: NA; j_call: TRBJ2-2; cdr3_nt: TGTGCCTGGAGTGTCGGGGCTAGGGGGACCGGGGAGCTGTTTTTT; cdr3_aa: CAWSVGARGTGELFF
v_call: TRBV9; clone_size: NA; d_call: NA; j_call: TRBJ1-3; cdr3_nt: TGTGCCAGCAGCGTATTGCCGGCCAGCTCTGGAAACACCATATATTTT; cdr3_aa: CASSVLPASSGNTIYF
v_call: TRBV10-2; clone_size: NA; d_call: NA; j_call: TRBJ2-5; cdr3_nt: TGCGCCAGCAGTGAGCGTAGGGGGAAAGAGACCCAGTACTTC; cdr3_aa: CASSERRGKETQYF
v_call: TRBV25-1; clone_size: once; d_call: NA; j_call: TRBJ1-2; cdr3_nt: TGTGCCAGCAGTCTGGCGGCAAGCTATGGCTACACCTTC; cdr3_aa: CASSLAASYGYTF
v_call: TRBV19; clone_size: NA; d_call: NA; j_call: TRBJ1-1; cdr3_nt: TGTGCCAGTAGTATAACAGGGAACACTGAAGCTTTCTTT; cdr3_aa: CASSITGNTEAFF
v_call: TRBV6-4; clone_size: NA; d_call: TRBD2; j_call: TRBJ2-1; cdr3_nt: TGTGCCAGCAGTGACTCTAGCGGGGGCTTCAATGAGCAGTTCTTC; cdr3_aa: CASSDSSGGFNEQFF
v_call: TRBV19; clone_size: NA; d_call: NA; j_call: TRBJ1-2; cdr3_nt: TGTGCCAGTAGTGCGATCACAGGAGACTATGGCTACACCTTC; cdr3_aa: CASSAITGDYGYTF
v_call: TRBV5-1; clone_size: NA; d_call: TRBD1; j_call: TRBJ2-1; cdr3_nt: TGCGCCAGCAGCTTGGACGGGACAGGGCCGTACAATGAGCAGTTCTTC; cdr3_aa: CASSLDGTGPYNEQFF
v_call: TRBV30; clone_size: NA; d_call: TRBD1; j_call: TRBJ1-5; cdr3_nt: TGTGCCTGGACCTTCATGGCAGGGGGGGGTAGCAATCAGCCCCAGCATTTT; cdr3_aa: CAWTFMAGGGSNQPQHF
v_call: TRBV10-3; clone_size: NA; d_call: TRBD2; j_call: TRBJ2-3; cdr3_nt: TGTGCCATCAGTGAGTCGAAAATTAGCGGGGGGCCATACACAGATACGCAGTATTTT; cdr3_aa: CAISESKISGGPYTDTQYF
v_call: TRBV7-2; clone_size: NA; d_call: TRBD2; j_call: TRBJ2-5; cdr3_nt: TGTGCCAGCAGAAGACTAGCGGGGGAGGGCCAAGAGACCCAGTACTTC; cdr3_aa: CASRRLAGEGQETQYF
v_call: TRBV9; clone_size: NA; d_call: NA; j_call: TRBJ2-5; cdr3_nt: TGTGCCAGCAGCGGTGCACTCCGGGACTCGCAAGAGACCCAGTACTTC; cdr3_aa: CASSGALRDSQETQYF
v_call: TRBV6-6; clone_size: NA; d_call: NA; j_call: TRBJ1-4; cdr3_nt: TGTGCCAGCAGTTACGGAAACCAAGGACTGTTTTTT; cdr3_aa: CASSYGNQGLFF
v_call: TRBV5-1; clone_size: NA; d_call: NA; j_call: TRBJ1-3; cdr3_nt: TGCGCCAGCAGCTTGGGGCAGACTGGAAACACCATATATTTT; cdr3_aa: CASSLGQTGNTIYF
v_call: TRBV15; clone_size: NA; d_call: NA; j_call: TRBJ2-5; cdr3_nt: TGTGCCACCAGCAGAACGGGACTTATAGAGACCCAGTACTTC; cdr3_aa: CATSRTGLIETQYF
v_call: TRBV7-2; clone_size: NA; d_call: TRBD1; j_call: TRBJ2-2; cdr3_nt: TGTGCCAGCAGCCCTGGGACAGGGAGCACCGGGGAGCTGTTTTTT; cdr3_aa: CASSPGTGSTGELFF
v_call: TRBV29-1; clone_size: once; d_call: NA; j_call: TRBJ2-4; cdr3_nt: TGCAGCGTTGCTGTGGGGGACATTCAGTACTTC; cdr3_aa: CSVAVGDIQYF
v_call: TRBV30; clone_size: NA; d_call: NA; j_call: TRBJ1-6; cdr3_nt: TGTGCCTGGAAGAGTGAGGGGCGAAGAAATTCACCCCTCCACTTT; cdr3_aa: CAWKSEGRRNSPLHF
v_call: TRBV2; clone_size: NA; d_call: NA; j_call: TRBJ2-7; cdr3_nt: TGTGCCAGCAGTGTGGCCCGTCCTGCCTACGAGCAGTACTTC; cdr3_aa: CASSVARPAYEQYF
v_call: TRBV30; clone_size: NA; d_call: NA; j_call: TRBJ2-3; cdr3_nt: TGTGCCTGGAGTGTACGAGGGGGCACAGATACGCAGTATTTT; cdr3_aa: CAWSVRGGTDTQYF
v_call: TRBV7-8; clone_size: NA; d_call: NA; j_call: TRBJ1-3; cdr3_nt: TGTGCCAGCAGCTTGCTGTCTGGAAACACCATATATTTT; cdr3_aa: CASSLLSGNTIYF
v_call: TRBV6-1; clone_size: NA; d_call: TRBD1; j_call: TRBJ1-5; cdr3_nt: TGTGCCAGCAGTGAAATGGGACAGGGGTCTCAGCCCCAGCATTTT; cdr3_aa: CASSEMGQGSQPQHF
v_call: TRBV23-1; clone_size: NA; d_call: NA; j_call: TRBJ2-3; cdr3_nt: TGCGCCAGCAGTCGACCGAATTGTCATACGCAGTATTTT; cdr3_aa: CASSRPNCHTQYF
v_call: TRBV19; clone_size: NA; d_call: NA; j_call: TRBJ1-6; cdr3_nt: TGTGCCAGCACCGCGACGGGGGTTGGGTTCAATAATTCACCCCTCCACTTT; cdr3_aa: CASTATGVGFNNSPLHF
v_call: TRBV5-5; clone_size: NA; d_call: NA; j_call: TRBJ2-5; cdr3_nt: TGTGCCAGCAGCTGGGTTAGGACAGAGACCCAGTACTTC; cdr3_aa: CASSWVRTETQYF
v_call: TRBV28; clone_size: NA; d_call: NA; j_call: TRBJ1-5; cdr3_nt: TGTGCCAGCAGTTTAAGGGGTACAGCGGGCAATCAGCCCCAGCATTTT; cdr3_aa: CASSLRGTAGNQPQHF
v_call: TRBV5-4; clone_size: NA; d_call: NA; j_call: TRBJ2-3; cdr3_nt: TGTGCCAGCAGCTTGGGTTCTCGCACAGATACGCAGTATTTT; cdr3_aa: CASSLGSRTDTQYF
v_call: TRBV5-4; clone_size: NA; d_call: TRBD2; j_call: TRBJ2-1; cdr3_nt: TGTGCCAGCAACCCCGGGACTAGGAACAATGAGCAGTTCTTC; cdr3_aa: CASNPGTRNNEQFF
v_call: TRBV5-6; clone_size: once; d_call: NA; j_call: TRBJ1-2; cdr3_nt: TGTGCCAGCAGCTTGGACAGGGTCGAGTATGGCTACACCTTC; cdr3_aa: CASSLDRVEYGYTF
v_call: TRBV19; clone_size: NA; d_call: TRBD1; j_call: TRBJ1-2; cdr3_nt: TGTGCCAGTACCTCCAGGGGGCCGTATGGCTACACCTTC; cdr3_aa: CASTSRGPYGYTF
v_call: TRBV18; clone_size: NA; d_call: TRBD1; j_call: TRBJ2-7; cdr3_nt: TGTGCCAGCTCACCCACGGGGACAGCCTACGAGCAGTACTTC; cdr3_aa: CASSPTGTAYEQYF